This TCR beta chain emerged from a study of cytomegalovirus exposure and HLA in healthy donors. Study-level results: Researchers reported in a later analysis that a missense DCLRE1C variant was tied to TCR beta V- and J-gene trimming. A highly shared variant cluster was judged a likely technical artifact. Associated with HLA alleles at 0.05 false discovery rate in a later analysis were about 17,000 TCR beta sequences.

Germline CDR1 is SSHAT and CDR2 is FNYEAQ (reference sequence). The CDR3 is made up of 17 amino acids. Points on this clone: Antigen: not known. Sequence at one end of the junction differs from germline and may be a read error.

A multiplex PCR was run with 60 Vbeta primers and 13 Jbeta primers. The method was immunoSEQ multiplex PCR; TCRdb's version includes in-frame clones alone and lacks a portion of them. The data show 200,000 to 250,000 clones, around 76% seen once. The chain is built from TRBV7-7 and TRBJ2-2; 9 nucleotides align to TRBD2. The clonotype was recovered from a man between 18 and 35 years old in good health and CMV-seronegative. Sequenced input: PBMCs. CDR3 amino acids: CASSLFCGRAVTGELFF. The CDR3 DNA is TGTGCTAGCAGCTTATTTTGCGGGAGGGCCGTGACCGGGGAGCTGTTTTTT.